This T cell receptor beta chain was recovered during a study of T cells after posttransplantation cyclophosphamide. Produced via immunoSEQ multiplex PCR; TCRdb's table is partial and in-frame only. The top ten hold nearly 3% of the sample, which has more than 60,000 clones, 80% to 95% seen once. Germline trimming cut 0 bases from V and 5 bases from J; bases unmatched to any gene: 8. Germline V gene sequence: CDR1 SGHTA, CDR2 FQGNSA. The CDR3 loop spans 18 amino acids. The sample taken for sequencing was PBMCs. This rearrangement joins TRBV7-2 to TRBJ2-1; 12 bases are a match to TRBD2. The clonotype comes from a woman in her 30s in good health and a related stem cell transplant donor. The CDR3 sequence is CASSLAGLAGGLDNEQFF. The CDR3 DNA sequence: TGTGCCAGCAGCTTAGCGGGGCTAGCGGGGGGGCTTGACAATGAGCAGTTCTTC.